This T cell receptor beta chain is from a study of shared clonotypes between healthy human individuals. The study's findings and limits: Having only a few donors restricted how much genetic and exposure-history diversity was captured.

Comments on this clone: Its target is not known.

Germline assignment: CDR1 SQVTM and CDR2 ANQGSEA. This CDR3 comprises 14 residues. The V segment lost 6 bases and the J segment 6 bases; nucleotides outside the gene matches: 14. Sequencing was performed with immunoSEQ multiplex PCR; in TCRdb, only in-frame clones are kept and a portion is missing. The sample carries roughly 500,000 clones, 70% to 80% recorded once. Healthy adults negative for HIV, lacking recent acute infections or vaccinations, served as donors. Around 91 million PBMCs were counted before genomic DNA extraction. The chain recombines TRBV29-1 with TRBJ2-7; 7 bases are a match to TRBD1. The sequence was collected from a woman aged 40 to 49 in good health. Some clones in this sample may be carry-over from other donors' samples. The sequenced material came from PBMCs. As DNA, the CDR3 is TGCAGCGTGGGCCGGGCAGGGGGTTTCAGCGAGCAGTACTTC. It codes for CSVGRAGGFSEQYF.